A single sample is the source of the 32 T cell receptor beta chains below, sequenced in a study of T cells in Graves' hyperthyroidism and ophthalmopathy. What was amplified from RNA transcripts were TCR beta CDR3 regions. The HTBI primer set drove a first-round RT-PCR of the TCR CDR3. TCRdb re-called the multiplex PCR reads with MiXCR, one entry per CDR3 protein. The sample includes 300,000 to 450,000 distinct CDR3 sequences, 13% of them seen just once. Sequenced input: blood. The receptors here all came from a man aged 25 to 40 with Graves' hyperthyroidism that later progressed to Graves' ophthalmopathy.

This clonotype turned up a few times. CDR3 in DNA: TGTGCCAGCAGCTCTGAAGGTAGAGAGACCCAGTACTTC. Its protein is CASSSEGRETQYF. The chain couples TRBV7-9 to TRBJ2-5; D is unclear. The germline V gene has CDR1 SEHNR and CDR2 FQNEAQ (reference sequence). The CDR3 spans 13 residues. V was shortened by 4 bases and J by 4 bases, with 10 bases between the two germline ends.

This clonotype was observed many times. The CDR3 coding sequence is TGTGCCTGGAGTGTACCTCAGGGATCGGTCACTGAAGCTTTCTTT. Translation: CAWSVPQGSVTEAFF. The chain couples TRBV30 to TRBJ1-1, with D maybe TRBD1 (5 bases). The ends were cut back, 0 bases at V and 4 bases at J, with 15 bases in the middle. The germline gives CDR1 GTSNPN, CDR2 SVGIG (reference sequence). This CDR3 region has 15 residues.

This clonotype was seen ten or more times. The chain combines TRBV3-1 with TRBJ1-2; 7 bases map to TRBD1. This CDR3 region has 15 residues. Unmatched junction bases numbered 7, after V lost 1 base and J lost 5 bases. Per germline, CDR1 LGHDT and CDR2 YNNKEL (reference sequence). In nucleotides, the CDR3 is TGTGCCAGCAGCCAAGTCCCGGGACAGACTTATGGCTACACCTTC. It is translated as CASSQVPGQTYGYTF. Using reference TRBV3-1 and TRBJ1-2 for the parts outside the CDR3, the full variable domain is DTAVSQTPKYLVTQMGNDKSIKCEQNLGHDTMYWYKQDSKKFLKIMFSYNNKELIINETVPNRFSPKSPDKAHLNLHINSLELGDSAVYFCASSQVPGQTYGYTFGSGTRLTVV.

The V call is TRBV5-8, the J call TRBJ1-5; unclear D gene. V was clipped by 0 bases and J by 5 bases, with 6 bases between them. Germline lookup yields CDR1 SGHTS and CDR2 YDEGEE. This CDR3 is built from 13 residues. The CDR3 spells CASSLDVDQPQHF. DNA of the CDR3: TGTGCCAGCAGCTTGGATGTGGATCAGCCCCAGCATTTT. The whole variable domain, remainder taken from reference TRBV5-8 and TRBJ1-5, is EAGVTQSPTHLIKTRGQQATLRCSPISGHTSVYWYQQALGLGLQFLLWYDEGEERNRGNFPPRFSGRQFPNYSSELNVNALELEDSALYLCASSLDVDQPQHFGDGTRLSIL.

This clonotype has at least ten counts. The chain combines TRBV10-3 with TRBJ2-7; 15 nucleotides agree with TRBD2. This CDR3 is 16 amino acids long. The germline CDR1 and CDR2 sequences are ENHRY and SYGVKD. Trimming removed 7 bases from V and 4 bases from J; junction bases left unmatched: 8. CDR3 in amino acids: CAITAGTSGGKYEQYF. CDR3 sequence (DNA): TGTGCCATCACCGCCGGGACTAGCGGGGGGAAGTACGAGCAGTACTTC.

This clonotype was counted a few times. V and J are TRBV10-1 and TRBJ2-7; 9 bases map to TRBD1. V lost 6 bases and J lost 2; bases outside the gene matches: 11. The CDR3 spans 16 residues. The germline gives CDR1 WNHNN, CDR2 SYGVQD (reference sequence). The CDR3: CASSPGQGIRTYEQYF. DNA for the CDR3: TGCGCCAGCAGCCCGGGACAGGGAATACGAACCTACGAGCAGTACTTC.

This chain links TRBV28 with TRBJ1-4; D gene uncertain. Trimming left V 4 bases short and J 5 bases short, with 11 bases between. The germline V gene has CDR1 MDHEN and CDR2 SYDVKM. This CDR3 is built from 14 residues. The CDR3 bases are TGTGCCAGCAGTTCCGGGAATGTAAATGAAAAACTGTTTTTT. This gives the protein CASSSGNVNEKLFF. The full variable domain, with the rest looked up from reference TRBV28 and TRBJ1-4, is DVKVTQSSRYLVKRTGEKVFLECVQDMDHENMFWYRQDPGLGLRLIYFSYDVKMKEKGDIPEGYSVSREKKERFSLILESASTNQTSMYLCASSSGNVNEKLFFGSGTQLSVL.

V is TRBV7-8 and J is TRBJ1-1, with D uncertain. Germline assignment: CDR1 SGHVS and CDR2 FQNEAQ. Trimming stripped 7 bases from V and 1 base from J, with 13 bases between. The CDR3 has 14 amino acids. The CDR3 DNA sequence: TGTGCCAGCACCCGAGGAGATCGGAACACTGAAGCTTTCTTT. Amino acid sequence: CASTRGDRNTEAFF. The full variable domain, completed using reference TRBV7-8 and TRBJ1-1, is GAGVSQSPRYKVAKRGQDVALRCDPISGHVSLFWYQQALGQGPEFLTYFQNEAQLDKSGLPSDRFFAERPEGSVSTLKIQRTQQEDSAVYLCASTRGDRNTEAFFGQGTRLTVV.

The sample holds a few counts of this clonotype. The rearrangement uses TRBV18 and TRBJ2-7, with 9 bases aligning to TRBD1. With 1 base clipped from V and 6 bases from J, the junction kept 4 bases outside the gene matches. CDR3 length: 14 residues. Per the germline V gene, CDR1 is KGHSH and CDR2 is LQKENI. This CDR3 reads CASSPRGQGSEQYF. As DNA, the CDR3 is TGTGCCAGCTCACCACGGGGACAGGGTTCCGAGCAGTACTTC.

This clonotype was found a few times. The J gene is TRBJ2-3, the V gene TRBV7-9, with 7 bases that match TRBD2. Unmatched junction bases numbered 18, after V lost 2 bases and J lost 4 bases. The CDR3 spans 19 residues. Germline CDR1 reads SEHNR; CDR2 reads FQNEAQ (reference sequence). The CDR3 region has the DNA TGTGCCAGCAGCTTATTTCGAGATTTTGGGGAGCGGGGTGCAGATACGCAGTATTTT. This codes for CASSLFRDFGERGADTQYF.

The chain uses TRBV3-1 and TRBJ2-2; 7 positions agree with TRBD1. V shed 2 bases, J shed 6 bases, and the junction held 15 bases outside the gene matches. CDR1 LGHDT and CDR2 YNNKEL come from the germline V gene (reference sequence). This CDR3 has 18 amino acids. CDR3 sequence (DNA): TGTGCCAGCAGCCAACTAGACAGGGTGTCGTTCTGTCCCGGGGAGCTGTTTTTT. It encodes CASSQLDRVSFCPGELFF.

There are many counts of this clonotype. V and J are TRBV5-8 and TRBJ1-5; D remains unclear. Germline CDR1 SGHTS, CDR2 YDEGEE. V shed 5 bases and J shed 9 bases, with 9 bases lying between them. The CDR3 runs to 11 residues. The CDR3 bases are TGTGCCAGCAGTGACCTCTGGCCCCAGCATTTT. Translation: CASSDLWPQHF.

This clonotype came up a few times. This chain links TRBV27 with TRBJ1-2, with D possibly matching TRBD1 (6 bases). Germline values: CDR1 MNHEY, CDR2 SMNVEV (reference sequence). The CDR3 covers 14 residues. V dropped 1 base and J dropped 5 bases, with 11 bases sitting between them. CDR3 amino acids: CASSLWAGEYGYTF. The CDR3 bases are TGTGCCAGCAGTTTATGGGCAGGGGAGTATGGCTACACCTTC.

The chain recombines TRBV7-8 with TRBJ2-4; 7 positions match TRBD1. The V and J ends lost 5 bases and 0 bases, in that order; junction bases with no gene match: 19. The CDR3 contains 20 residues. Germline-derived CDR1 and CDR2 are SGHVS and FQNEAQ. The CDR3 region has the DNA TGTGCCAGCAGCCCCTCCAGCGCGGGCAGGGGGTTTATAGCCAAAAACATTCAGTACTTC. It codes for CASSPSSAGRGFIAKNIQYF.

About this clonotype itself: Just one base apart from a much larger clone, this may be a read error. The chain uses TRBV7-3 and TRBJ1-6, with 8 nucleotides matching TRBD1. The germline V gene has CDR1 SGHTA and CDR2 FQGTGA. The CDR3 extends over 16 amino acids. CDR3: CVSSSRTGTYNSPLHF. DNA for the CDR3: TGTGTCAGCAGCTCCCGGACAGGGACGTATAATTCACCCCTCCACTTT.

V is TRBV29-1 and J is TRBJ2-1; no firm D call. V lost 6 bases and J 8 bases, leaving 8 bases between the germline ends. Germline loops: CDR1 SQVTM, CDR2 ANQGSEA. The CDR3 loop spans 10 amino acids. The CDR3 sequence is CSVDVYEQFF. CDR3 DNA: TGCAGCGTGGACGTTTATGAGCAGTTCTTC.

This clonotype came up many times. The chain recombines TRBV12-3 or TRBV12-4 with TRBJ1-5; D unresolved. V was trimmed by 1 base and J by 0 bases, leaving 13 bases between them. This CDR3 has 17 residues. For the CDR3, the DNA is TGTGCCAGCAGTTTAGAACCGCCGGTGGGTAGCAATCAGCCCCAGCATTTT. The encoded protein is CASSLEPPVGSNQPQHF.

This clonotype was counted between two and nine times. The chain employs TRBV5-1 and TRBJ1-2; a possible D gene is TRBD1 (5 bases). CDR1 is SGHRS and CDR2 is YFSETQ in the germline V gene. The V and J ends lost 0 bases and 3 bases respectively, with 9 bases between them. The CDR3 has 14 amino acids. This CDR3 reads CASSLGGVDYGYTF. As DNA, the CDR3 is TGCGCCAGCAGCTTGGGGGGGGTTGACTATGGCTACACCTTC. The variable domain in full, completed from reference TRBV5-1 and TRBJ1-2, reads KAGVTQTPRYLIKTRGQQVTLSCSPISGHRSVSWYQQTPGQGLQFLFEYFSETQRNKGNFPGRFSGRQFSNSRSEMNVSTLELGDSALYLCASSLGGVDYGYTFGSGTRLTVV.

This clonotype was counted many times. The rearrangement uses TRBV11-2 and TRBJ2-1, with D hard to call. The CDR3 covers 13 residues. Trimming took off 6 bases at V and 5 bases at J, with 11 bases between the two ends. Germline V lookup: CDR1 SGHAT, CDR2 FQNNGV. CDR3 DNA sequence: TGTGCCAGCAGTTACGGACGACACAATGAGCAGTTCTTC. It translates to CASSYGRHNEQFF.

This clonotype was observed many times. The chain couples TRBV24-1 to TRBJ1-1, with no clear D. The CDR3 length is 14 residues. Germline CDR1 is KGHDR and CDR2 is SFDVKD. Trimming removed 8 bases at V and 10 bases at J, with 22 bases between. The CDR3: CATKASARTARAFF. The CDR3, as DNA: TGTGCCACCAAAGCCTCCGCCCGGACGGCGCGAGCTTTCTTT.

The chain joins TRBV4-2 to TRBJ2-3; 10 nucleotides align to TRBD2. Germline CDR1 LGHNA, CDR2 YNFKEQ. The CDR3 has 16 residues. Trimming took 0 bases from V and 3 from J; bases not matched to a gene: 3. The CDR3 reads CASSQDKTSGTDTQYF. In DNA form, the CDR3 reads TGTGCCAGCAGCCAAGATAAGACTAGCGGGACAGATACGCAGTATTTT.

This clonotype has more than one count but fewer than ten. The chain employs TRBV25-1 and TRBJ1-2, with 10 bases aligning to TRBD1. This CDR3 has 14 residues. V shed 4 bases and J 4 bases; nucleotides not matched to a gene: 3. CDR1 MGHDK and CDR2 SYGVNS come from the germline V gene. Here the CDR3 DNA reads TGTGCCAGCAGTGCCCGACAGGGGGCCTATGGCTACACCTTC. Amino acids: CASSARQGAYGYTF.

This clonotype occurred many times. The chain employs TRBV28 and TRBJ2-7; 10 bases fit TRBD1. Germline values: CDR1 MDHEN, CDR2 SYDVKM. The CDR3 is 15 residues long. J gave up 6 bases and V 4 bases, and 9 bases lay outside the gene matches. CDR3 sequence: CASSSGQGVVPEQYF. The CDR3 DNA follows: TGTGCCAGCAGTTCCGGACAGGGGGTCGTGCCCGAGCAGTACTTC. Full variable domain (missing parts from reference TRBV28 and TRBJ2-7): DVKVTQSSRYLVKRTGEKVFLECVQDMDHENMFWYRQDPGLGLRLIYFSYDVKMKEKGDIPEGYSVSREKKERFSLILESASTNQTSMYLCASSSGQGVVPEQYFGPGTRLTVT.

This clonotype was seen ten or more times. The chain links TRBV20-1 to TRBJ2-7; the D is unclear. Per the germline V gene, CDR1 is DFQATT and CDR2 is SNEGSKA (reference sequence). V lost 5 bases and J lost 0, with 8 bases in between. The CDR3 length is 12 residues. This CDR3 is CSASHTSYEQYF. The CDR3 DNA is TGCAGTGCTTCTCACACCTCCTACGAGCAGTACTTC.

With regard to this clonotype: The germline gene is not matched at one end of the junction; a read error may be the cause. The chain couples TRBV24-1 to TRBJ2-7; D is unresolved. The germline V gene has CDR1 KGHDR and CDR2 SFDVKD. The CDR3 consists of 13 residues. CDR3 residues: CATSGSPTYVQYF. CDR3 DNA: TGTGCCACCAGTGGATCACCGACCTACGTGCAGTACTTC.

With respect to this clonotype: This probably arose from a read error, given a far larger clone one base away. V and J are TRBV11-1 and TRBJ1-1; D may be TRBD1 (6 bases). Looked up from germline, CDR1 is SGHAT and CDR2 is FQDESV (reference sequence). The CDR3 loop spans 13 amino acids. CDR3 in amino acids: CASSLLGGTEASF. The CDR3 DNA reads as TGTGCCAGCAGCTTACTGGGGGGCACTGAAGCTTCCTTT.

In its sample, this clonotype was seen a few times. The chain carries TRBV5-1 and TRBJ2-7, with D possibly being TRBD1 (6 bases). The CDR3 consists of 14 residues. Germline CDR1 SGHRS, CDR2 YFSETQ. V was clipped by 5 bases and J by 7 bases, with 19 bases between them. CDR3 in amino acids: CASSMGVRGLEQYF. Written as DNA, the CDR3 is TGCGCCAGCAGTATGGGGGTTAGGGGGTTGGAGCAGTACTTC.

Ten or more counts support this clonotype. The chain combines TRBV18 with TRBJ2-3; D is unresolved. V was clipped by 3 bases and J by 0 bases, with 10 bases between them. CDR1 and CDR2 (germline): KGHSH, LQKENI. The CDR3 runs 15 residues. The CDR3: CASSPRLASTDTQYF. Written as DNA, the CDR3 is TGTGCCAGCTCACCCCGGCTGGCCAGCACAGATACGCAGTATTTT.

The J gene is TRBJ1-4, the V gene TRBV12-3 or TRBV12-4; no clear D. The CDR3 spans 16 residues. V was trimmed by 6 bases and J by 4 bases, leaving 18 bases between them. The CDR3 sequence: CASSQVPGWSNEKLFF. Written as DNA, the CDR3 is TGTGCCAGCAGCCAAGTCCCCGGGTGGAGTAATGAAAAACTGTTTTTT.

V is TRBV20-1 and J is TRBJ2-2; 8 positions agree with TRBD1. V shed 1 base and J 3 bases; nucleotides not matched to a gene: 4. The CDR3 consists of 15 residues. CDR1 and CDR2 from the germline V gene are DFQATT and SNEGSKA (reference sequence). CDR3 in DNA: TGCAGTGCTAGAGGGACAGGGAGTTACACCGGGGAGCTGTTTTTT. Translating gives CSARGTGSYTGELFF.

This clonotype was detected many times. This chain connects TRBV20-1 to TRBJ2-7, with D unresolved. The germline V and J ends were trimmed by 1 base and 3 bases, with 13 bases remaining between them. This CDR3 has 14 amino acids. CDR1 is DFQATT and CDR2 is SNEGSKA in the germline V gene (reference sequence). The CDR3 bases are TGCAGTGCTAGAGTCGCCGCCGGAATCTACGAGCAGTACTTC. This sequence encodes CSARVAAGIYEQYF.

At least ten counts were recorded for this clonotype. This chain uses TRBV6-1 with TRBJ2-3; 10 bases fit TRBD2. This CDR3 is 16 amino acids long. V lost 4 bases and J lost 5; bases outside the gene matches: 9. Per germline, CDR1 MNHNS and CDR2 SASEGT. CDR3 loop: CASSVMLAGARDTQYF. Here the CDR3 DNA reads TGTGCCAGCAGTGTAATGCTAGCGGGGGCTCGAGATACGCAGTATTTT.